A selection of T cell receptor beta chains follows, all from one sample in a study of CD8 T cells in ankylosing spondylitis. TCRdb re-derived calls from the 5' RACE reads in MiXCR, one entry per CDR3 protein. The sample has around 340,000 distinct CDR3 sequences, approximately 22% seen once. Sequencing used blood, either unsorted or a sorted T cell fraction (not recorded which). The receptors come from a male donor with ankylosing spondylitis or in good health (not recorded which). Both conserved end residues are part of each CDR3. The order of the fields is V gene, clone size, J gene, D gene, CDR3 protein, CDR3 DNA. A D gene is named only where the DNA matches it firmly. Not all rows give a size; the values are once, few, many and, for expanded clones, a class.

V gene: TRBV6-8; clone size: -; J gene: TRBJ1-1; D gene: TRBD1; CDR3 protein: CASSLGLGGFTEAFF; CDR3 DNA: TGTGCCAGCAGTTTAGGTTTAGGGGGCTTCACTGAAGCTTTCTTT
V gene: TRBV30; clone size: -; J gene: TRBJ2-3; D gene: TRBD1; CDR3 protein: CAWSVGTGFDTQYF; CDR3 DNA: TGTGCCTGGAGTGTCGGGACAGGGTTCGATACGCAGTATTTT
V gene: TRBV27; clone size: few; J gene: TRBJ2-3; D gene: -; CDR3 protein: CASSPSGGWTQYF; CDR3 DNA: TGTGCCAGCAGTCCGTCGGGGGGCTGGACGCAGTATTTT
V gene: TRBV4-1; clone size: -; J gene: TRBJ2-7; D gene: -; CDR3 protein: CASSHPGPNYEQYF; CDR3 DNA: TGCGCCAGCAGCCACCCGGGACCCAACTACGAGCAGTACTTC
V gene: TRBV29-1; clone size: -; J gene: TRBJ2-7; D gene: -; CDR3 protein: CSVAGRGRNYEQYF; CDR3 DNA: TGCAGCGTAGCCGGTCGGGGTCGGAACTACGAGCAGTACTTC
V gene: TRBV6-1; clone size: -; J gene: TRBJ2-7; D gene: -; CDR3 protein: CASSPRAHYEQYF; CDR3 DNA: TGTGCCAGCAGTCCCCGGGCCCACTACGAGCAGTACTTC
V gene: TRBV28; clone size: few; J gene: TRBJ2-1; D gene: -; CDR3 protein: CASTQATYNEQFF; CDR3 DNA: TGTGCCAGCACCCAAGCCACATACAATGAGCAGTTCTTC
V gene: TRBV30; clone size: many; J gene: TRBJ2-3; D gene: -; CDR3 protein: CAWNPSSAGTQYF; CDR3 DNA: TGTGCCTGGAATCCCTCCTCCGCAGGAACGCAGTATTTT
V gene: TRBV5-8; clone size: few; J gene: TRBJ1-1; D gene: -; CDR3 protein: CASSLTAPNTEAFF; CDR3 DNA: TGTGCCAGCAGCTTGACGGCACCTAACACTGAAGCTTTCTTT
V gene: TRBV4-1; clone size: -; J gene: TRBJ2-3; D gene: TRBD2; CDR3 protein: CASSQDASTSGGLTDTQYF; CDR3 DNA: TGCGCCAGCAGCCAAGATGCAAGTACTAGCGGGGGGCTCACAGATACGCAGTATTTT
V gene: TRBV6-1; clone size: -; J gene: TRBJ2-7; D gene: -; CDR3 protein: CASRGVDEQYF; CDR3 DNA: TGTGCCAGCAGGGGGGTGGACGAGCAGTACTTC
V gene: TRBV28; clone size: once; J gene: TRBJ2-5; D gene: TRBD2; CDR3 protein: CASRFSGGAGETQYF; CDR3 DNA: TGTGCCAGCAGATTTAGCGGGGGGGCCGGAGAGACCCAGTACTTC
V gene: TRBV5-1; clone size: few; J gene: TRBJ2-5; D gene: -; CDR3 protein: CASSLRSPKETQYF; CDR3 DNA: TGCGCCAGCAGCTTGAGGAGTCCTAAAGAGACCCAGTACTTC
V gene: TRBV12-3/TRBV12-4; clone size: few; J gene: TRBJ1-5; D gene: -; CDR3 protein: CASSFSTVRTSQHF; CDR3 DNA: TGTGCCAGCAGTTTTAGTACGGTTCGAACCTCCCAGCATTTT
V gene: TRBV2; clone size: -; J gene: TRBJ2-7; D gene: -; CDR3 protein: CASSEIGGYEQYF; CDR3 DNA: TGTGCCAGCAGTGAAATCGGTGGTTACGAGCAGTACTTC
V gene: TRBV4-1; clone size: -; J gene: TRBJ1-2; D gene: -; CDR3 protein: CASSQGRPLGDYGYTF; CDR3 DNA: TGCGCCAGCAGCCAAGGCCGGCCCTTGGGGGACTATGGCTACACCTTC
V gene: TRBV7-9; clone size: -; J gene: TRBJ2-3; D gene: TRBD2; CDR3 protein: CASSSSGGDTDTQYF; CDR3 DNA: TGTGCCAGCAGCTCTAGCGGGGGGGACACAGATACGCAGTATTTT
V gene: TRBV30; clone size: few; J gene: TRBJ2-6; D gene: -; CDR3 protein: CAWSEGISSGANVLTF; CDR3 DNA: TGTGCCTGGAGTGAGGGTATTAGCTCTGGGGCCAACGTCCTGACTTTC
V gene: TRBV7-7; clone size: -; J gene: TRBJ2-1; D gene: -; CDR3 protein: CASSAHPGDAYNEQFF; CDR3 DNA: TGTGCCAGCAGCGCCCATCCGGGGGATGCCTACAATGAGCAGTTCTTC
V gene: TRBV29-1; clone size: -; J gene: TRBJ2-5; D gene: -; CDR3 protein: CSVQGLETQYF; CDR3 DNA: TGCAGCGTCCAGGGGCTTGAGACCCAGTACTTC